Below are 18 T cell receptor beta chains sequenced from a single sample in a study of blood T cells in healthy people across ages. Next came a second PCR, run for about 7 to 12 cycles, which used a sample-barcoded 5' primer along with a J-beta primer mix. Via MiXCR, TCRdb re-called the 5' RACE reads, giving one row per CDR3 protein. Of about 830,000 distinct CDR3 sequences listed, approximately 65% were seen once; the top ten hold about 27%. Specimen: blood. The receptors were gathered from a man aged 25-45 years in good health.

The chain recombines TRBV14 with TRBJ2-1; D possibly corresponds to TRBD1 (5 bases). CDR3 length: 14 residues. Germline V CDR1 and CDR2: SGHDN, FVKESK. The ends were cut back, 2 bases at V and 5 bases at J, with 10 bases in the middle. The CDR3 bases are TGTGCCAGCAGCCAACAGATGGGGCACAATGAGCAGTTCTTC. Translated: CASSQQMGHNEQFF.

This clonotype turned up a few times. The chain has TRBV11-2 and TRBJ1-2, with TRBD1 matching over 9 bases. Trimming cost V 5 bases and J 7 bases; bases outside gene matches: 8. Germline V gene lookup returns CDR1 SGHAT and CDR2 FQNNGV. This CDR3 has 14 residues. The CDR3 coding sequence is TGTGCCAGCAGCGTGGACAGGGGAACTGTTGGCTACACCTTC. It encodes CASSVDRGTVGYTF.

The count of this clonotype is one. This chain uses TRBV3-1 with TRBJ1-2; 7 nucleotides match TRBD1. With V trimmed by 5 bases and J by 2 bases, 5 bases remained unmatched. From germline, CDR1 is LGHDT and CDR2 YNNKEL (reference sequence). The CDR3 is 14 residues long. The CDR3 DNA follows: TGTGCCAGCAGCTGGGCGACAGGGAACTATGGCTACACCTTC. This gives the protein CASSWATGNYGYTF.

This clonotype came up a few times. The gene calls are TRBV27 and TRBJ2-4; tentatively, D is TRBD1 or TRBD2 (6 bases each). Germline values: CDR1 MNHEY, CDR2 SMNVEV (reference sequence). The CDR3 sequence is 15 residues long. Trimming cost V 6 bases and J 0 bases, with 12 bases left between them. The chain's CDR3 is CASREQGLAKNIQYF. DNA of the CDR3: TGTGCCAGCAGAGAACAGGGACTAGCCAAAAACATTCAGTACTTC.

The chain combines TRBV20-1 with TRBJ2-7; maybe TRBD2 (7 bases). The CDR3 has 15 residues. In germline, CDR1 is DFQATT, CDR2 SNEGSKA (reference sequence). V lost 6 bases and J 2 bases, leaving 20 bases between the germline ends. CDR3 nucleotide sequence: TGCAGTGCCCTTTGGAGGGACGGGGGGCCCTACGAGCAGTACTTC. It translates to CSALWRDGGPYEQYF.

Concerning this clonotype: One junction end does not reproduce the germline sequence, and a read error may be involved. The CDR3 spells CASSQGREKLFF. DNA of the CDR3: TGTGCCAGCAGCCAAGGTCGTGAAAAACTGTTTTTT. This chain joins TRBV4-1 and TRBJ1-4; D is uncertain. Germline loops: CDR1 MGHRA, CDR2 YSYEKL. The CDR3 is 12 residues long.

This rearrangement joins TRBV12-3 or TRBV12-4 to TRBJ1-1, with 7 bases that match TRBD1. Trimming at V came to 4 bases and at J to 1 base, leaving 6 bases not matched to a gene. The CDR3 covers 15 residues. This CDR3 is CASSSRTGPNTEAFF. The DNA for the CDR3 is TGTGCCAGCAGTTCCCGGACAGGCCCGAACACTGAAGCTTTCTTT.

This clonotype has just a few counts. The chain couples TRBV2 to TRBJ2-7, with D unresolved. The CDR3 sequence is 14 residues long. Trimming cost V 4 bases and J 2 bases, with 12 bases left between them. Germline-derived CDR1 and CDR2 are SNHLY and FYNNEI. The CDR3 loop reads CASSVRWQTYEQYF. The CDR3, as DNA: TGTGCCAGCAGTGTAAGGTGGCAGACCTACGAGCAGTACTTC.

This rearrangement joins TRBV6-1 to TRBJ2-4; tentatively, D is TRBD1 (6 bases). CDR1 is MNHNS, CDR2 SASEGT, per germline. The V end lost 8 bases, the J end lost 0 bases, and 20 bases lay between the germline ends. The CDR3 has 17 amino acids. The CDR3, as DNA: TGTGCCAGCGGGGTGAACGGACAGCCCGGAGCCAAAAACATTCAGTACTTC. This gives the protein CASGVNGQPGAKNIQYF.

V gene TRBV9 combines with J gene TRBJ2-5; TRBD1 is a possible D gene (5 bases). Judging by the DNA end, TRBJ2-7 fits better; the J call may be wrong. This CDR3 spans 14 amino acids. From germline, CDR1 is SGDLS and CDR2 YYNGEE. This CDR3 reads CASSVTREPYEQYF. The CDR3 DNA sequence: TGTGCCAGCAGCGTGACCAGGGAACCCTACGAGCAGTACTTC.

The chain uses TRBV4-3 and TRBJ2-3, with 9 nucleotides matching TRBD1. The CDR3 runs to 17 residues. The germline gives CDR1 LGHNA, CDR2 YSLEER. Trimming cost V 0 bases and J 2 bases; bases outside gene matches: 6. The CDR3 sequence is CASSQEQGAGPTDTQYF. The CDR3 coding sequence is TGCGCCAGCAGCCAAGAACAGGGGGCGGGCCCCACAGATACGCAGTATTTT.

This clonotype was counted only a few times. The J gene is TRBJ1-2, the V gene TRBV7-3; tentatively, D is TRBD1 (6 bases). The V end lost 5 bases, the J end lost 4 bases, and 17 bases lay between the germline ends. Germline assignment: CDR1 SGHTA and CDR2 FQGTGA. The CDR3 totals 15 residues. CDR3 in amino acids: CASSPQGGWSYGYTF. CDR3 bases: TGTGCCAGCAGCCCACAGGGAGGATGGAGCTATGGCTACACCTTC.

This clonotype was seen more than once but under ten times. The chain is built from TRBV6-5 and TRBJ1-1, with 7 bases aligning to TRBD1. J gave up 5 bases and V 7 bases, and 1 base lay outside the gene matches. Germline CDR1 reads MNHEY; CDR2 reads SVGAGI. The CDR3 loop spans 11 amino acids. CDR3 nucleotides: TGTGCCAGCATCAGGGGGACTGAAGCTTTCTTT. It codes for CASIRGTEAFF.

This clonotype has just one count. The genes are TRBV5-1 and TRBJ1-2, with 7 nucleotides matching TRBD1. Germline V lookup: CDR1 SGHRS, CDR2 YFSETQ. The junction had 6 bases not matched to a gene; V was cut back by 4 bases and J by 3 bases. This CDR3 spans 14 amino acids. As DNA, the CDR3 is TGCGCCAGCAGCGGAACCGGGACAGACTATGGCTACACCTTC. This codes for CASSGTGTDYGYTF.

The chain employs TRBV10-3 and TRBJ1-6, with D possibly matching TRBD1 (5 bases). The CDR3 has 14 amino acids. V lost 10 bases and J 6 bases, leaving 16 bases between the germline ends. The V gene's germline CDR1 is ENHRY and CDR2 SYGVKD. CDR3 DNA sequence: TGTGCCAGCGTCAGGGACCGGCGTAATTCACCCCTCCACTTT. Its translation is CASVRDRRNSPLHF.

The genes are TRBV7-6 and TRBJ1-2, with TRBD1 matching 8 bases. The V segment lost 8 bases and the J segment 2 bases; nucleotides outside the gene matches: 19. Germline CDR1 SGHVS, CDR2 FNYEAQ. CDR3 length equals 18 residues. CDR3 in DNA: TGTGCCAGCGGCCCCAATACCGGGACAGGCCAACGAAACTATGGCTACACCTTC. It is translated as CASGPNTGTGQRNYGYTF.

The J gene is TRBJ1-2, the V gene TRBV4-2, with D possibly matching TRBD1 (5 bases). CDR3 length equals 17 residues. Germline assignment: CDR1 LGHNA and CDR2 YNFKEQ. Trimming stripped 1 base from V and 3 bases from J, with 18 bases between. The DNA of the CDR3 is TGTGCCAGCAGCCAAGTGGAGACCGGACAAGACGACTATGGCTACACCTTC. It codes for CASSQVETGQDDYGYTF.

The gene calls are TRBV27 and TRBJ2-5; D may correspond to TRBD1 or TRBD2 (6 bases each). The CDR3 totals 16 residues. Germline V CDR1 and CDR2: MNHEY, SMNVEV (reference sequence). The V and J ends lost 8 bases and 9 bases respectively, with 28 bases between them. CDR3 sequence (DNA): TGTGCCAGCTCAGAGGGCCAGACAGGCCGGGCGGGGTCCCAGTACTTC. As protein: CASSEGQTGRAGSQYF.